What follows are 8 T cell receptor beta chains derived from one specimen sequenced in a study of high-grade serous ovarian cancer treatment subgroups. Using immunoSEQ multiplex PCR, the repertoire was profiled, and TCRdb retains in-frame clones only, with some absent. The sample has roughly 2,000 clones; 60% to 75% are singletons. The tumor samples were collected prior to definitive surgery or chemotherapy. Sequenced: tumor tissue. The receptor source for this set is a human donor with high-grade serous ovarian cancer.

DNA for the CDR3: TGTGCAAGTCGGCGGGGAATGGGAGAGACCCAGTACTTC. As protein: CASRRGMGETQYF. The V and J genes are TRBV6-6 and TRBJ2-5, with D perhaps matching TRBD2 (6 bases). The CDR3 runs to 13 residues. Germline-derived CDR1 and CDR2 are MNHNY and SVGAGI (reference sequence).

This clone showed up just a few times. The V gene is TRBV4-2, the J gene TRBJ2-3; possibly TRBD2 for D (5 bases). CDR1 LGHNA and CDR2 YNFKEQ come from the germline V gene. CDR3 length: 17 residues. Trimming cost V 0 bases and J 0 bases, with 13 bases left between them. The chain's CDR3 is CASSQDLYGESTDTQYF. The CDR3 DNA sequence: TGTGCCAGCAGCCAAGACTTATACGGGGAAAGCACAGATACGCAGTATTTT.

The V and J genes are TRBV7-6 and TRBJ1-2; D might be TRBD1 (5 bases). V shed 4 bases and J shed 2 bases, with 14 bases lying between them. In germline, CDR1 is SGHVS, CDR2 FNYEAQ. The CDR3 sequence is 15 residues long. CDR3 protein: CASSSGVWGNYGYTF. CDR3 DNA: TGTGCCAGCAGCTCCGGTGTGTGGGGGAACTATGGCTACACCTTC.

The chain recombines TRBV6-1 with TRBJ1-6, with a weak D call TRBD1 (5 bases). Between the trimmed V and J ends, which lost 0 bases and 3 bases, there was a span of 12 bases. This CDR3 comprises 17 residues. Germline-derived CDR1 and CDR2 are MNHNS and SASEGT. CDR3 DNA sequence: TGTGCCAGCAGTGAAGCTTATGGACAAGACTATAATTCACCCCTCCACTTT. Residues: CASSEAYGQDYNSPLHF.

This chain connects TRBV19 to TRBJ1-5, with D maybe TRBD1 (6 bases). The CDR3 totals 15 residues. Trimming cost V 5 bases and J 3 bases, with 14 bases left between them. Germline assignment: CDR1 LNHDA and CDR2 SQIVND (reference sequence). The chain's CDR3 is CASSPLRQANQPQHF. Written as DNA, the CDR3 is TGTGCCAGTAGTCCGCTGAGACAGGCCAATCAGCCCCAGCATTTT.

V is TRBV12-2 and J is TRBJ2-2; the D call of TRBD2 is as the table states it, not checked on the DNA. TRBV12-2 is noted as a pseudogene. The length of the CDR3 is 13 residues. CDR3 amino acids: CASRLTSPGELFF. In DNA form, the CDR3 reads TGTGCAAGTCGCTTAACTAGCCCCGGGGAGCTGTTTTTT.

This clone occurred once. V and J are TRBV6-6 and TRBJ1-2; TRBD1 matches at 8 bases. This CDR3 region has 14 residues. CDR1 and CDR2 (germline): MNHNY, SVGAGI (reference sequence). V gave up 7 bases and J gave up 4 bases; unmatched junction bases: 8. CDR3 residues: CASNSGGSFYGYTF. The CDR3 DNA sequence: TGTGCCAGCAATTCAGGGGGCTCCTTCTATGGCTACACCTTC.

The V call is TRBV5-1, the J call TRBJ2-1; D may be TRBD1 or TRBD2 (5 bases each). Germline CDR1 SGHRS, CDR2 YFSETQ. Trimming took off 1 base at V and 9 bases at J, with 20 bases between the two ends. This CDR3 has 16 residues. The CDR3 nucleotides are TGCGCCAGCAGCTTGCCCGGGACGGTGTCCTTGGGTGAGCAGTTCTTC. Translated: CASSLPGTVSLGEQFF. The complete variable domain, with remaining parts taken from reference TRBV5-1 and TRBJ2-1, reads KAGVTQTPRYLIKTRGQQVTLSCSPISGHRSVSWYQQTPGQGLQFLFEYFSETQRNKGNFPGRFSGRQFSNSRSEMNVSTLELGDSALYLCASSLPGTVSLGEQFFGPGTRLTVL.